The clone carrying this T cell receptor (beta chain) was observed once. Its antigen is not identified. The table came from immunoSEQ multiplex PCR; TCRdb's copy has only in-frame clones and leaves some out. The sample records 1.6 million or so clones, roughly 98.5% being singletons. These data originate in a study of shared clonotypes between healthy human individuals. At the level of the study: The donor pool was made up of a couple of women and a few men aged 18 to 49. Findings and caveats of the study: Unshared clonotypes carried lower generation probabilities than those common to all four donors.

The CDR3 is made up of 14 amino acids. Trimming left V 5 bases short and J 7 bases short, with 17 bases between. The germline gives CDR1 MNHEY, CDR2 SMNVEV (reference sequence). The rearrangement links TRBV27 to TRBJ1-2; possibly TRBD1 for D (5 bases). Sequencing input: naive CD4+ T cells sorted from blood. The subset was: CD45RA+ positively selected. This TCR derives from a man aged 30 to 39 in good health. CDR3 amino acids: CASSPIAGYGGYTF. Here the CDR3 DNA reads TGTGCCAGCAGTCCTATCGCAGGGTATGGTGGCTACACCTTC.